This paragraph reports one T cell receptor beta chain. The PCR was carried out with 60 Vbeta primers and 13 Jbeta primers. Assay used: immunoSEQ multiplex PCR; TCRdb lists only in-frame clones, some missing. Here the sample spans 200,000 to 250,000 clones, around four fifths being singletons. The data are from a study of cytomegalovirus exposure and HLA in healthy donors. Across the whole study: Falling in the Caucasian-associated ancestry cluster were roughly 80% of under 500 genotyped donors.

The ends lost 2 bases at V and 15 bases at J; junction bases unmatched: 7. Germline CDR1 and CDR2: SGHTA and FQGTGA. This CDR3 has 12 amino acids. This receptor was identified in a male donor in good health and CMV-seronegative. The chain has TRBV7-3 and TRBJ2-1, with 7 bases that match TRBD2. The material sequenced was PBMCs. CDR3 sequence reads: CASSLPTSYRFF. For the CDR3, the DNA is TGTGCCAGCAGCTTACCGACTAGCTACCGGTTCTTC.